Below, one T cell receptor (beta chain) is given with its context. Its antigen target is currently unknown. No clone much larger than this one lies a single base away; base qualities are absent. The data originate from a study of cytomegalovirus exposure and HLA in healthy donors (dated 2017 in TCRdb). Regarding the complete study: An earlier analysis of several hundred of the donors reported around 280 Gb of sequence data and about 120 million unique TCR beta sequences obtained from roughly 170 million T cells. Roughly 300 gigabases of sequencing data and 75 million to 85 million unique TCR sequences made up an early release that covered 500 to 700 HLA-typed donors. The genetic ancestry cluster associated with self-reported Caucasian donors included 81% of the approximately 430 genotyped donors. The aim of the study was to test whether cataloging public T cell receptors could identify signatures of past pathogen exposure. The study used immunosequencing to profile the T cell repertoires of around 600 subjects and linked those repertoires to cytomegalovirus serostatus. Along with the approximately 650-subject first cohort, a separate validation cohort of around 110 different subjects was used. To predict cytomegalovirus infection status, the study combined high-throughput TCR immunosequencing, statistical association of individual TCRs with disease status, and machine learning. A later analysis re-analyzed previously published TCR beta repertoires from 550 to 700 donors and added high-resolution HLA genotyping to study TCR occurrence patterns. In the later analysis, no new phenotypic data were used to find candidate immune exposures; instead, reliance was placed on TCR beta sequences and their occurrence across donors. In an earlier analysis of 500 to 650 of the donors, high-throughput TCR beta sequencing was used to judge whether each TCR beta V gene segment behaved as functional or pseudogenic. Donor age, sex, ethnicity and CMV serostatus were compiled together with the repertoire data. A later genetic analysis used genome-wide SNP genotypes for about 60% of the 666 donors, treating that subset as a discovery cohort. Every repertoire in the discovery cohort had been generated on one and the same sequencing platform. Both class I and class II loci were covered by HLA typing, at four-digit resolution. The number of typed donors differed by locus: about 629-630 for A, B, C, DRB1 and DQB1; some 500 for DQA1; some 590 for DPA1; and 400 to 480 for DPB1. Because of strong linkage in the cohort, roughly five DR-DQ haplotypes were treated as single units for association and clustering. Among around 400 genotyped donors of the cohort, an average of about 240,000 unique TCR beta nucleotide sequences were sequenced per donor, roughly a sixth of them non-productive.

The cohort comprised fewer than 700 healthy bone marrow donors. At the time of sampling, every cohort member was nominally healthy, though immune exposures that went unrecorded were likely present. The donor tested CMV seronegative, placing the donor among the 350 or so seronegative members of the cohort. Each donor provided a peripheral blood sample, and peripheral blood mononuclear cells were used for TCR beta sequencing. Genomic DNA was extracted from the blood cell samples with the Qiagen DNeasy Blood Extraction Kit. General conclusions and limits of the study: According to the authors, the approach could potentially be generalized to other disease states and immunological phenotypes. This cohort had only TCR beta chains sequenced, and the lack of alpha or paired-chain data limited which features could be detected. A cluster of highly shared sequence variants was judged likely to represent a technical artifact of the sequencing pipeline. When HLA alleles, especially DR and DQ, strongly co-occurred, attributing TCR associations to individual alleles was difficult. While some public TCRs were present in many individuals, most TCR sequences turned up only very rarely across donors. In a later analysis, HLA-associated TCR beta chains showed more clonal expansion and lower generation probabilities than non-associated chains that were equally common. The classifier was reported to diagnose cytomegalovirus status with high specificity and sensitivity in both the original cohort and the validation cohort. Linkage disequilibrium might explain the correlated functional status among segregating V segments, but an unknown experimental factor could not be excluded. In a later analysis, most CMV-associated TCR beta chains were found to appear HLA-restricted, with HLA associations seemingly driven largely by CMV exposure. In a later analysis, several top co-occurrence clusters were reported to appear linked to parvovirus B19, influenza, CMV and Epstein-Barr virus. In a later genetic analysis, a missense DCLRE1C variant was associated with V-gene and J-gene trimming of TCR beta chains, and the association was replicated in an independent cohort. In an earlier analysis of some 550 of the donors, most TCR beta V segments were observed in productive rearrangements about 87% or about 30% of the time, broadly matching IMGT annotations. A further reported finding was that TCR beta sequences accurately predicted the HLA-A and HLA-B alleles for most subjects in the first cohort. Roughly uniform sequencing depth across donors was assumed in presence/absence analyses, although this assumption may not hold. In a later analysis, the rate of TCR association differed among HLA loci, with DRB1 alleles having the most associated TCRs and HLA-C alleles having the fewest. The study gave a list of over 150 TCR beta chains associated with cytomegalovirus. In a later genetic analysis, fewer N-insertions in productive TCRs were reported among donors in an Asian-associated ancestry cluster than the roughly 700-donor mean. The earlier analysis of around 600 of the donors excluded 15 to 20 rarely observed V segments, including chromosome 9 orphons, because counts were too low. The only immune exposure information available for the cohort was CMV serostatus. Because HLA typing was missing for some donors at each locus, association tests included only the typed subset. At a false discovery rate of 0.05, a later analysis linked under 20,000 TCR beta sequences to specific HLA alleles. A few of the identified cytomegalovirus-associated TCR beta chains were confirmed in vitro to be specific for cytomegalovirus antigens.

Receptor amplification or capture employed the immunoSEQ multiplex PCR assay. A mixture of 60 forward primers for TCR Vbeta segments and 13 reverse primers for TCR Jbeta segments was used in the multiplex PCR. The CDR3 region of rearranged TCR beta genes was amplified from genomic DNA with a multiplex PCR assay. On the Illumina HiSeq System, the amplified TCR beta libraries were sequenced as 87-base-pair reads. The original pipeline was this. A later analysis counted tens of millions of unique TCR beta chains across the 650 to 700 repertoires, and roughly 9.9 million of these chains were shared by at least two donors. A nearest-neighbor algorithm error-corrected the raw reads and collapsed the reads into unique sequences, merging closely related sequences to remove PCR and sequencing errors. V, D and J gene segments were assigned by aligning CDR3 sequences to IMGT reference sequences. For a sequence to be retained, at least a six-nucleotide match to both a V gene segment and a J gene segment was required. Rearrangements were called productive when the CDR3 lacked stop codons and stayed in frame with V and J; all others were non-productive. CDR3 was defined by IMGT convention, running from the second conserved V-encoded cysteine to the conserved J-encoded phenylalanine. In an earlier analysis of some 550 of the donors, sequences lacking an unambiguous match to a single V gene segment were excluded. An earlier analysis of several hundred of the donors called V segments functional above 56.7% productive rearrangements and segregating when the between-donor standard deviation exceeded 5%. A statistical classification framework was built for diagnosing cytomegalovirus status from the catalog of TCR beta chain sequences. In a later analysis, TCR nucleotide sequences were compared against IMGT/GENE-DB human TR gene sequences so that V and J genes could be assigned. Using the TCRdist pipeline, a later analysis assigned CDR3 sequences along with most-parsimonious VDJ recombination scenarios. A later analysis defined each TCR beta chain by its CDR3 amino acid sequence plus V-gene family, and excluded reads lacking a unique V-gene family. To address suspected cross-contamination and a sequencing artifact, a later analysis removed roughly 640 highly shared, low-generation-probability nucleotide sequences. In a later analysis, a clonal expansion index for each public chain was calculated from normalized within-repertoire ranks of inferred template counts. A later analysis computed generation probabilities with a VDJ recombination model fitted to out-of-frame rearrangements, and checked the results against IGoR. In a later analysis, TCR-TCR, TCR-HLA and TCR-CMV co-occurrence was scored with hypergeometric tests, and a repertoire-size bias correction was applied to TCR pairs. False discovery rates were estimated in a later analysis by permuting HLA or CMV assignments 20 times. In a later analysis, co-occurring TCRs were grouped using DBSCAN, and TCRdist sequence similarity was added for clustering within HLA-allele-positive subsets. Repertoires with fewer than 30,000 or more than 120,000 public chains were left out of co-occurrence clustering, as were about 5 repertoires with anomalous nucleotide sharing. TCRdb stores this immuneACCESS table with in-frame sequences only. Part of the clones is absent; in the studies checked, under half of the shortfall reflects unresolved V genes, and no reason is known for the rest. D and trimming come from the DNA, and the V and J calls and clone size come from that table. This sample is represented by 160,000 or so clones; around 80% of them were singletons. 5.7% of the sample rests with the top ten.

Sequenced material: PBMCs. This TCR derives from a man in his forties in good health and CMV-seronegative.

The CDR3 in this case is CASSQQGEYNEQFF. The nucleotide sequence reads TGTGCCAGCAGTCAACAGGGGGAGTACAATGAGCAGTTCTTC. The chain is assembled from TRBV27 and TRBJ2-1; the central 8 bases match TRBD1. Trimmed from V: 5 bases; trimmed from J: 4 bases; junction bases lacking a gene match: 4. Looking up the germline V gene (reference sequence) yields CDR1 MNHEY and CDR2 SMNVEV. The CDR3, from cysteine to phenylalanine, totals 14 residues. Just CDR3 DNA is preserved here, 42 bases in frame from base 1.